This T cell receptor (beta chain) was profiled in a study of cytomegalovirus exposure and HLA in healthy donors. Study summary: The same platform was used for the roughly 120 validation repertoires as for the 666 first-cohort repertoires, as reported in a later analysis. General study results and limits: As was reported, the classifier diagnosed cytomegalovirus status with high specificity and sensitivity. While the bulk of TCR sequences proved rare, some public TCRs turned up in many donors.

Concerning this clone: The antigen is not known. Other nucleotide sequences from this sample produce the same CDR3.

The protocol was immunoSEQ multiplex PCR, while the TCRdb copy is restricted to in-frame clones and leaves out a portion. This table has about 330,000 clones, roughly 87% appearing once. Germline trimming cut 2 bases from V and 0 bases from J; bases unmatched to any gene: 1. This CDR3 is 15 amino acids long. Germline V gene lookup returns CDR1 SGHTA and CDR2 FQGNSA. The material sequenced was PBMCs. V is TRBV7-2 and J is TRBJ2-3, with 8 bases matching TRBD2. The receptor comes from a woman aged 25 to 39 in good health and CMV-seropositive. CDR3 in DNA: TGTGCCAGCAGCTTAAGCGGGAGTAGCACAGATACGCAGTATTTT. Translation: CASSLSGSSTDTQYF.